Below, one T cell receptor beta chain is given with its context. The specificity of this receptor is unknown. Per-base qualities were not stored, and no clone one base away is much larger. CDR1 SGHRS and CDR2 YFSETQ were looked up in the germline V gene. V is reduced by 4 bases and J by 0 bases, leaving a spacing of 11 bases between them. The CDR3 spans 16 residues, from the cysteine through the phenylalanine. The retained sequence is limited to the CDR3, 48 bases, with the frame set at the first base. Taken with the paper, the label for time point translates to: before neoadjuvant nivolumab. None of the patients had received prior systemic or radiation treatment, and all were newly diagnosed with stage II-IVA oral cavity squamous cell carcinoma. The cohort consisted of patients with HPV-negative, locally advanced oral cavity squamous cell carcinoma. No culture maintenance or expansion was done, as the peripheral blood mononuclear cells went straight to analysis. Samples came from a longitudinal correlative study of a single-arm phase II trial of neoadjuvant nivolumab in oral cavity squamous cell carcinoma. Subject-matched pre- and post-treatment PBMCs and tumors from three responders and three non-responders underwent genomic DNA-based TCRbeta sequencing. Peripheral blood mononuclear cells were collected once before nivolumab treatment and again after treatment, at the time of surgery. Genomic DNA was isolated from PBMCs using the Maxwell RSC DNA from Cells kit.

The sample belongs to a study of neoadjuvant anti-PD-1 for oral cavity cancer (dated by TCRdb to the early 2020s). In the study overall: Patients mostly received three to four biweekly doses of nivolumab at 3 mg/kg before curative-intent surgical resection. Responders were defined as patients with complete response, partial response or stable disease by RECIST 1.1; non-responders were defined as patients with progression. A fourth nivolumab dose was given around day 43 to patients without progression, and definitive surgical resection was performed in those patients on days 50-56. The parent correlative cohort included about a dozen patients, with an approximately 33% response rate. Study-wide findings and limitations: TCR analyses included only three patients per response group, and the authors called for larger cohorts for validation. Higher pretreatment blood TCRbeta clonality and lower post-treatment tumor TCRbeta clonality were correlated with higher pretreatment blood Treg/Th17 ratios. After neoadjuvant nivolumab, non-responders showed significantly higher T cell clonality (Gini index) in PBMCs than responders did.

For deep sequencing, each PBMC sample was run in six replicates, with libraries mostly built from 400 to 500 ng of input genomic DNA. TCRbeta libraries were prepared with the immunoSEQ hsTCRbeta kit according to the manufacturer's instructions. The completed libraries were mixed into a single pool at 3 nM, then sequenced with an Illumina NovaSeq 6000 S4 flow cell. As for the authors' bioinformatics: Raw data preprocessing and quality control were performed with the immunoSEQ Analyzer. The analysis was limited to productive rearrangements, and each clonotype was defined by a unique CDR3 amino acid sequence. Repertoire clonality was estimated as the Gini-Simpson index, which was computed with the R package tcR. Student's t test was used to compare Gini indices, while Pearson correlation assessed associations with tumor size change. TCRdb's version of the immuneACCESS table is confined to in-frame rearrangements and falls short of the full clone set. An unresolved V gene accounts for under half of the shortfall where checked; the remainder is of unknown origin. From that table come the V and J calls and clone size; the DNA was used to work out D and trimming. For this sample there are about 14,000 clones; around 70% appear just once. 2% to 2.5% of the sample lies in the top ten.

The chain is assembled from TRBV5-1 and TRBJ2-6; the D gene is perhaps TRBD1 or TRBD2, each of them matching over 5 bases. The sample in question was PBMCs, obtained before nivolumab (anti-PD-1) treatment. This clonotype originated in a person aged 35-79 years with oral cavity squamous cell carcinoma. The CDR3 region: CASSRDGNSGANVLTF. The DNA is TGCGCCAGCAGCCGGGACGGTAACTCTGGGGCCAACGTCCTGACTTTC.